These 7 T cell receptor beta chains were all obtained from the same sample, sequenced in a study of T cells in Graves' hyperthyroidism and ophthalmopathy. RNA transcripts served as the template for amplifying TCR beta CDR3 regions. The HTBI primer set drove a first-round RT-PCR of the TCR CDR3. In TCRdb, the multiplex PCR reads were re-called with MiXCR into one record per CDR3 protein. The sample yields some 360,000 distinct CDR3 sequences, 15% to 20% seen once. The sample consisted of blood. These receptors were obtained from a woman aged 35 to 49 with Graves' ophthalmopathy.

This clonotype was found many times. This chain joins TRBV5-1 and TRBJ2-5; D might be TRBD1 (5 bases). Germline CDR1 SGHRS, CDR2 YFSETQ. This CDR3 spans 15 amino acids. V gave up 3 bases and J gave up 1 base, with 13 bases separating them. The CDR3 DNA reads TGCGCCAGCAGCTCCAACAGGCACCCCCAAGAGACCCAGTACTTC. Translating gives CASSSNRHPQETQYF.

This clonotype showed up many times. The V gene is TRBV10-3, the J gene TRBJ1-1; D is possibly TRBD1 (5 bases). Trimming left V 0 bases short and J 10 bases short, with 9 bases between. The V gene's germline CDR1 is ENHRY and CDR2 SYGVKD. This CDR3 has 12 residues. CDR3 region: CAISESQGAAFF. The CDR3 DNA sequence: TGTGCCATCAGTGAGTCCCAGGGCGCAGCTTTCTTT.

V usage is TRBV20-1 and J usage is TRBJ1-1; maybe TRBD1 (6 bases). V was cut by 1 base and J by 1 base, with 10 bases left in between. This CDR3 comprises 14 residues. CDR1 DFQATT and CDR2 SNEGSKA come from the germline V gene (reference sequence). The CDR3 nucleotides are TGCAGTGCTAGAGCGGACAGCAGGAACACTGAAGCTTTCTTT. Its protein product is CSARADSRNTEAFF.

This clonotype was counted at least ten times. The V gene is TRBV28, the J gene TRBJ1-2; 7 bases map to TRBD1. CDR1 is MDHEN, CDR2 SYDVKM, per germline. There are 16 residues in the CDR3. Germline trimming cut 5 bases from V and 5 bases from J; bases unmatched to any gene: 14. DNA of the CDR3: TGTGCCAGCAGTCCTCCTGAAAGGGACAGCTCTTATGGCTACACCTTC. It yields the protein CASSPPERDSSYGYTF.

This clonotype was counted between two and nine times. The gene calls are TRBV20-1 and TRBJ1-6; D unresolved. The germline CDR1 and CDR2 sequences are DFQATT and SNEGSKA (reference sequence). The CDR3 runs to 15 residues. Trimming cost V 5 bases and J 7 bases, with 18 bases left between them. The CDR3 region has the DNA TGCAGTGCTCCGGCCGCGGCGATAGGGAATTCACCCCTCCACTTT. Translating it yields CSAPAAAIGNSPLHF.

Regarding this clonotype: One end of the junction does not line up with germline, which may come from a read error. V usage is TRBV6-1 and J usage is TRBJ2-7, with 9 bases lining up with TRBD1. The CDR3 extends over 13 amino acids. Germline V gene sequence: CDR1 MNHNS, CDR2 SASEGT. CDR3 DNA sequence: TGTGCCAGCAGTGGGGACAGGGTCTACGGGCAGTACTTC. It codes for CASSGDRVYGQYF.

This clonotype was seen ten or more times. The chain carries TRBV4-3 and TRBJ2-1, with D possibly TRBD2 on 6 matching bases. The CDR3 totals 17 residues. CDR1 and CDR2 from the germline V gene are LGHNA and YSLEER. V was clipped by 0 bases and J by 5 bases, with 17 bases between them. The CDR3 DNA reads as TGCGCCAGCAGCCAAGAATCACGGGGGTATGCCGACAATGAGCAGTTCTTC. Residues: CASSQESRGYADNEQFF.